One sample yielded the 32 T cell receptor beta chains listed below, sequenced in a study of beta chain features in type 1 diabetes. Of the isolated RNA, all was reverse transcribed, and so the sequenced material was expressed TCRB transcripts. This table comes from immunoSEQ multiplex PCR, and its TCRdb copy is limited to in-frame clones, with some not included. Of roughly 310,000 clones listed, approximately 10% are singletons. Sequencing was done on a sample of naive CD4+ T cells from blood. Receptor source: a woman aged 25 to 39 in good health.

CDR3 protein: CASRGTSGIVEQFF. DNA for the CDR3: TGTGCCAGCAGAGGGACTAGCGGGATCGTTGAGCAGTTCTTC. The V and J genes are TRBV2 and TRBJ2-1, with 13 nucleotides matching TRBD2. Germline CDR1 SNHLY, CDR2 FYNNEI. The CDR3 has 14 residues. J gave up 9 bases and V 6 bases, and 5 bases lay outside the gene matches.

This clone was counted a few times. The gene calls are TRBV25-1 and TRBJ2-7; perhaps TRBD1 as D (6 bases). The CDR3 consists of 12 residues. The germline gives CDR1 MGHDK, CDR2 SYGVNS. V lost 4 bases, J lost 6 bases, and 10 bases lay in between. CDR3 in amino acids: CASSGQVSEQYF. The CDR3 region has the DNA TGTGCCAGCAGTGGACAGGTGAGCGAGCAGTACTTC.

This clone has a handful of counts. The V call is TRBV7-2, the J call TRBJ2-3; D is ambiguous. Germline V lookup: CDR1 SGHTA, CDR2 FQGNSA. CDR3 length: 15 amino acids. Trimming left V 3 bases short and J 2 bases short, with 12 bases between. The chain's CDR3 is CASSFGFILTDTQYF. The CDR3 DNA sequence: TGTGCCAGCAGCTTTGGCTTCATCCTCACAGATACGCAGTATTTT.

The chain couples TRBV9 to TRBJ2-1; 7 nucleotides align to TRBD1. This CDR3 has 15 amino acids. J gave up 8 bases and V 0 bases, and 8 bases lay outside the gene matches. Germline V CDR1 and CDR2: SGDLS, YYNGEE. This CDR3 reads CASSVESHRGDEQFF. The CDR3 coding sequence is TGTGCCAGCAGCGTAGAGTCGCACAGGGGCGATGAGCAGTTCTTC.

This chain links TRBV6-5 with TRBJ2-1; 10 bases are a match to TRBD2. V shed 7 bases and J 4 bases; nucleotides not matched to a gene: 4. Germline-derived CDR1 and CDR2 are MNHEY and SVGAGI. This CDR3 contains 14 residues. Written as DNA, the CDR3 is TGTGCCAGCACAAGGACTAGCGGATACAATGAGCAGTTCTTC. As protein: CASTRTSGYNEQFF.

This clone was counted a few times. This rearrangement joins TRBV9 to TRBJ1-1; D is undetermined. Trimming took off 4 bases at V and 0 bases at J, with 13 bases between the two ends. CDR1 and CDR2 from the germline V gene are SGDLS and YYNGEE. The CDR3 runs to 15 residues. Here the CDR3 reads CASSPTSLMNTEAFF. CDR3 coding DNA: TGTGCCAGCAGCCCGACTTCCTTAATGAACACTGAAGCTTTCTTT. Together with reference TRBV9 and TRBJ1-1, the CDR3 gives the full variable domain: DSGVTQTPKHLITATGQRVTLRCSPRSGDLSVYWYQQSLDQGLQFLIQYYNGEERAKGNILERFSAQQFPDLHSELNLSSLELGDSALYFCASSPTSLMNTEAFFGQGTRLTVV.

The chain couples TRBV7-8 to TRBJ2-2; 13 nucleotides align to TRBD2. Germline assignment: CDR1 SGHVS and CDR2 FQNEAQ. Losses at the gene ends were 4 bases for V and 4 bases for J; bases not matched to a gene: 9. The CDR3 consists of 18 residues. DNA for the CDR3: TGTGCCAGCAGCTCCGGACTAGCGGGAGAGTATCCCACCGGGGAGCTGTTTTTT. It codes for CASSSGLAGEYPTGELFF.

This rearrangement joins TRBV7-9 to TRBJ2-7; TRBD1 matches 7 bases. This CDR3 is 16 amino acids long. Germline values: CDR1 SEHNR, CDR2 FQNEAQ (reference sequence). The trim removed 5 bases at V and 2 bases at J, leaving 12 bases unmatched. The CDR3: CASSLGPRQGPYEQYF. DNA of the CDR3: TGTGCCAGCAGCCTCGGACCCAGACAGGGCCCCTACGAGCAGTACTTC.

The gene calls are TRBV7-2 and TRBJ2-7; D remains ambiguous. The CDR3 runs 13 residues. Germline lookup yields CDR1 SGHTA and CDR2 FQGNSA. V gave up 3 bases and J gave up 0 bases, with 6 bases separating them. In DNA form, the CDR3 reads TGTGCCAGCAGCTTTCTATACTCCTACGAGCAGTACTTC. Residues: CASSFLYSYEQYF.

This clone was counted a few times. Additional DNA sequences in this sample encode the identical CDR3. The chain combines TRBV7-3 with TRBJ2-1; D possibly corresponds to TRBD2 (5 bases). This CDR3 is 16 amino acids long. V was shortened by 1 base and J by 0 bases, with 10 bases between the two germline ends. Germline V gene sequence: CDR1 SGHTA, CDR2 FQGTGA. In DNA form, the CDR3 reads TGTGCCAGCAGCTTAATTTCGGGAAGCTCCTACAATGAGCAGTTCTTC. This codes for CASSLISGSSYNEQFF. Based on the CDR3 plus reference TRBV7-3 and TRBJ2-1, the full variable domain is GAGVSQTPSNKVTEKGKYVELRCDPISGHTALYWYRQSLGQGPEFLIYFQGTGAADDSGLPNDRFFAVRPEGSVSTLKIQRTERGDSAVYLCASSLISGSSYNEQFFGPGTRLTVL.

This clone was found a few times. Here the CDR3 reads CASSRDRLSGANVLTF. In DNA, the CDR3 is TGTGCCAGTAGTCGGGACAGGTTATCTGGGGCCAACGTCCTGACTTTC. V gene TRBV19 combines with J gene TRBJ2-6, with 8 bases lining up with TRBD1. The CDR3 length is 16 residues. V lost 5 bases, J lost 1 base, and 4 bases stayed unmatched. The germline V gene encodes CDR1 LNHDA and CDR2 SQIVND (reference sequence). Full variable domain (outside the CDR3, taken from reference TRBV19 and TRBJ2-6): DGGITQSPKYLFRKEGQNVTLSCEQNLNHDAMYWYRQDPGQGLRLIYYSQIVNDFQKGDIAEGYSVSREKKESFPLTVTSAQKNPTAFYLCASSRDRLSGANVLTFGAGSRLTVL.

This clone showed up just a few times. This chain links TRBV6-6 with TRBJ2-6; 11 positions agree with TRBD1. The length of the CDR3 is 16 residues. Trimming cost V 10 bases and J 0 bases; bases outside gene matches: 5. CDR1 and CDR2 from the germline V gene are MNHNY and SVGAGI (reference sequence). The CDR3 sequence is CATGTGGFSGANVLTF. The DNA of the CDR3 is TGTGCCACCGGGACAGGGGGTTTCTCTGGGGCCAACGTCCTGACTTTC.

This clone was seen more than once but under ten times. V and J are TRBV29-1 and TRBJ2-1; 7 nucleotides match TRBD2. Germline V gene sequence: CDR1 SQVTM, CDR2 ANQGSEA. The CDR3 contains 13 residues. Unmatched junction bases numbered 9, after V lost 4 bases and J lost 9 bases. DNA of the CDR3: TGCAGCGTTGGGAGCAGCTGGGAGGGTGAGCAGTTCTTC. Translation: CSVGSSWEGEQFF.

This clone was detected only a few times. The chain is built from TRBV5-1 and TRBJ2-5; 10 bases fit TRBD2. The length of the CDR3 is 15 residues. Germline V gene data show CDR1 as SGHRS and CDR2 as YFSETQ. Germline trimming cut 4 bases from V and 3 bases from J; bases unmatched to any gene: 6. Here the CDR3 reads CASSPSGSPEETQYF. The CDR3 DNA reads TGCGCCAGCAGCCCTAGCGGGAGCCCAGAAGAGACCCAGTACTTC. Full variable domain (missing parts from reference TRBV5-1 and TRBJ2-5): KAGVTQTPRYLIKTRGQQVTLSCSPISGHRSVSWYQQTPGQGLQFLFEYFSETQRNKGNFPGRFSGRQFSNSRSEMNVSTLELGDSALYLCASSPSGSPEETQYFGPGTRLLVL.

The rearrangement joins TRBV5-1 to TRBJ1-1, with D unresolved. This CDR3 is 15 amino acids long. Trimming pared 1 base from V and 6 bases from J, leaving 16 bases between. Germline values: CDR1 SGHRS, CDR2 YFSETQ. CDR3 sequence: CASSLPSGTVAEAFF. DNA for the CDR3: TGCGCCAGCAGCTTGCCATCGGGTACGGTAGCTGAAGCTTTCTTT.

The table lists this clone with a few counts. The chain couples TRBV30 to TRBJ1-1, with D unclear. The germline V gene has CDR1 GTSNPN and CDR2 SVGIG (reference sequence). Trimming pared 1 base from V and 6 bases from J, leaving 21 bases between. This CDR3 region has 16 residues. The CDR3 is CAWSAGFLGRWAEAFF. The CDR3 region has the DNA TGTGCCTGGAGTGCCGGATTTTTGGGCAGGTGGGCTGAAGCTTTCTTT.

The chain couples TRBV4-3 to TRBJ2-7; D is possibly TRBD1 (6 bases). Trimming pared 2 bases from V and 3 bases from J, leaving 11 bases between. Per germline, CDR1 LGHNA and CDR2 YSLEER. The CDR3 totals 14 residues. CDR3 sequence reads: CASSQLLQGYEQYF. CDR3 in DNA: TGCGCCAGCAGCCAACTCTTACAGGGCTACGAGCAGTACTTC.

This clone was observed once. The V gene is TRBV5-6, the J gene TRBJ2-1; 11 nucleotides agree with TRBD2. Per germline, CDR1 SGHDT and CDR2 YYEEEE. Losses at the gene ends were 0 bases for V and 6 bases for J; bases not matched to a gene: 2. This CDR3 is 15 amino acids long. The DNA for the CDR3 is TGTGCCAGCAGCTTGGGACTAGCGGGGATCAATGAGCAGTTCTTC. Protein: CASSLGLAGINEQFF.

This clone showed up just a few times. V is TRBV25-1 and J is TRBJ2-6; 8 nucleotides align to TRBD1. This CDR3 region has 17 residues. Trimming cost V 3 bases and J 4 bases; bases outside gene matches: 8. Germline loops: CDR1 MGHDK, CDR2 SYGVNS. The CDR3 nucleotides read TGTGCCAGCAGTGACCCGACAGGGGCTGAAGGGGCCAACGTCCTGACTTTC. Its protein is CASSDPTGAEGANVLTF.

This clone occurred a few times. This chain uses TRBV7-8 with TRBJ2-3; 11 positions match TRBD1. CDR1 is SGHVS, CDR2 FQNEAQ, per germline. The CDR3 covers 16 residues. V dropped 5 bases and J dropped 3; count of bases not matched to a gene: 7. The CDR3 loop is CASSPTGTGGTDTQYF. The CDR3 region has the DNA TGTGCCAGCAGCCCCACCGGGACAGGGGGAACAGATACGCAGTATTTT.

The V gene is TRBV28, the J gene TRBJ1-5, with unresolved D. Trimming took 6 bases from V and 0 from J, leaving 9 bases between them. The CDR3 length is 14 residues. Germline lookup yields CDR1 MDHEN and CDR2 SYDVKM. The CDR3 bases are TGTGCCAGCAGCGGTACGTATAGCAATCAGCCCCAGCATTTT. It codes for CASSGTYSNQPQHF. Full variable domain (missing parts from reference TRBV28 and TRBJ1-5): DVKVTQSSRYLVKRTGEKVFLECVQDMDHENMFWYRQDPGLGLRLIYFSYDVKMKEKGDIPEGYSVSREKKERFSLILESASTNQTSMYLCASSGTYSNQPQHFGDGTRLSIL.

This clone was counted only a few times. The gene calls are TRBV7-3 and TRBJ2-3, with D tentatively TRBD2 (5 bases). Trimming left V 1 base short and J 5 bases short, with 10 bases between. Per germline, CDR1 SGHTA and CDR2 FQGTGA. CDR3 length: 14 residues. The CDR3 is CASSLIGVRDTQYF. For the CDR3, the DNA is TGTGCCAGCAGCTTAATCGGGGTACGAGATACGCAGTATTTT.

The V and J genes are TRBV27 and TRBJ1-1; 7 bases are shared with TRBD1. V shed 7 bases, J shed 6 bases, and the junction held 8 bases outside the gene matches. CDR3 length: 13 residues. The V gene's germline CDR1 is MNHEY and CDR2 SMNVEV (reference sequence). In DNA form, the CDR3 reads TGTGCCAGCAAGACTGACAGGGTGGCTGAAGCTTTCTTT. Translating it yields CASKTDRVAEAFF.

In its sample, this clone was seen a few times. This rearrangement joins TRBV29-1 to TRBJ1-5; 9 bases line up with TRBD1. The CDR3 sequence is 12 residues long. In germline, CDR1 is SQVTM, CDR2 ANQGSEA. V dropped 6 bases and J dropped 7; count of bases not matched to a gene: 4. CDR3 sequence reads: CSVRTGDQPQHF. The CDR3 DNA follows: TGCAGCGTCAGGACAGGGGACCAGCCCCAGCATTTT.

This clone appeared a few times. Different DNA sequences within this sample yield the same CDR3. This chain links TRBV9 with TRBJ2-6, with no clear D. With 0 bases removed from V and 1 base from J, the gap between germline ends came to 5 bases. The CDR3 loop spans 15 amino acids. Germline V gene sequence: CDR1 SGDLS, CDR2 YYNGEE. The CDR3 nucleotides read TGTGCCAGCAGCGTAGGGGCATCTGGGGCCAACGTCCTGACTTTC. Its translation is CASSVGASGANVLTF.

This clone was picked up a small number of times. This CDR3 is also generated by other DNA sequences in the sample. This rearrangement joins TRBV28 to TRBJ2-7; TRBD2 agrees at 7 bases. Per the germline V gene, CDR1 is MDHEN and CDR2 is SYDVKM. Losses at the gene ends were 5 bases for V and 6 bases for J; bases not matched to a gene: 7. The CDR3 contains 13 residues. In nucleotides, the CDR3 is TGTGCCAGCAGTCTACCGACTAGCTTCGAGCAGTACTTC. Amino acid sequence: CASSLPTSFEQYF.

V gene TRBV7-6 combines with J gene TRBJ2-2; 8 nucleotides line up with TRBD1. V lost 8 bases and J lost 2; bases outside the gene matches: 19. This CDR3 is 19 amino acids long. From germline, CDR1 is SGHVS and CDR2 FNYEAQ. As DNA, the CDR3 is TGTGCCAGCGCCAGGGGGCTTTTAAGGACTGGACGTAACACCGGGGAGCTGTTTTTT. Translating it yields CASARGLLRTGRNTGELFF.

The chain combines TRBV5-1 with TRBJ2-5; perhaps TRBD1 as D (5 bases). V was pared by 1 base and J by 2 bases, with 9 bases between. The germline V gene encodes CDR1 SGHRS and CDR2 YFSETQ. CDR3 length: 14 residues. In DNA form, the CDR3 reads TGCGCCAGCAGCTTGATTCAGGGTCAAGAGACCCAGTACTTC. Translated: CASSLIQGQETQYF.

The CDR3, as DNA: TGTGCCAGCAGCCCCGGAGGGAACACTGAAGCTTTCTTT. Its protein is CASSPGGNTEAFF. This sequence joins TRBV7-3 and TRBJ1-1; D uncertain. Germline V gene lookup returns CDR1 SGHTA and CDR2 FQGTGA. The CDR3 loop spans 13 amino acids. V was clipped by 5 bases and J by 1 base, with 8 bases between them.

This clone has a handful of counts. This CDR3 is also generated by other DNA sequences in the sample. This chain joins TRBV9 and TRBJ2-1; D is undetermined. The CDR3 totals 15 residues. In germline, CDR1 is SGDLS, CDR2 YYNGEE. Trimming removed 0 bases from V and 0 bases from J, with 7 bases in between. CDR3 protein: CASSVGSSSYNEQFF. The CDR3 nucleotides read TGTGCCAGCAGCGTAGGGTCGAGCTCCTACAATGAGCAGTTCTTC.

The table lists this clone with a few counts. This sequence joins TRBV9 and TRBJ2-1; unclear D gene. The V gene's germline CDR1 is SGDLS and CDR2 YYNGEE. V shed 3 bases and J shed 1 base, with 5 bases lying between them. CDR3 length: 13 amino acids. This CDR3 reads CASSGRSYNEQFF. The CDR3 region has the DNA TGTGCCAGCAGCGGCAGATCCTACAATGAGCAGTTCTTC.

V is TRBV10-3 and J is TRBJ2-7; 9 bases are a match to TRBD2. V gave up 11 bases and J gave up 6 bases; unmatched junction bases: 11. Looked up from germline, CDR1 is ENHRY and CDR2 is SYGVKD. The CDR3 has 13 residues. CDR3 nucleotides: TGTGCCTTGGGGGGAAAGCGGGAGGCCGAGCAGTACTTC. It codes for CALGGKREAEQYF.